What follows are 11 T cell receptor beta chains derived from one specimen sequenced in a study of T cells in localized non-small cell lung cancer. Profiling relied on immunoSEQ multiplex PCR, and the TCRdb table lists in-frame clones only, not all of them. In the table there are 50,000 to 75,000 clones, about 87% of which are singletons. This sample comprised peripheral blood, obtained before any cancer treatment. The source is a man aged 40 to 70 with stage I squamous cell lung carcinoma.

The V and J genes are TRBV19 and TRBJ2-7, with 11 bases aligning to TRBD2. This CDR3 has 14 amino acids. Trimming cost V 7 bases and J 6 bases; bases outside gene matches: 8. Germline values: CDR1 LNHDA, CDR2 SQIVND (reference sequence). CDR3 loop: CASKTSGARGEQYF. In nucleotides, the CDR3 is TGTGCCAGTAAGACTAGCGGGGCGCGGGGCGAGCAGTACTTC.

This chain's CDR3 is CASSLDRRLHGYTF. CDR3 DNA: TGTGCCAGCAGCCTAGACAGGCGGCTACACGGCTACACCTTC. The chain couples TRBV11-1 to TRBJ1-2; D might be TRBD1 (6 bases). The CDR3 runs 14 residues. Trimming removed 5 bases at V and 8 bases at J, with 18 bases between. Per the germline V gene, CDR1 is SGHAT and CDR2 is FQDESV (reference sequence).

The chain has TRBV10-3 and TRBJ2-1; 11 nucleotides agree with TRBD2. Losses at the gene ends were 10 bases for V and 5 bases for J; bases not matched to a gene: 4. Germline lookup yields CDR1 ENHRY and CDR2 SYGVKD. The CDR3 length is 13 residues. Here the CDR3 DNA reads TGTGCCAACTCGGGACTAGCGGACAATGAGCAGTTCTTC. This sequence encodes CANSGLADNEQFF.

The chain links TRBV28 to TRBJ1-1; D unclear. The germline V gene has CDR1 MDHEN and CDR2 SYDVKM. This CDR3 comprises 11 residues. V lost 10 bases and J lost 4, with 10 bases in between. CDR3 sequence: CATLLSTEAFF. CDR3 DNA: TGTGCCACCCTACTGTCCACTGAAGCTTTCTTT.

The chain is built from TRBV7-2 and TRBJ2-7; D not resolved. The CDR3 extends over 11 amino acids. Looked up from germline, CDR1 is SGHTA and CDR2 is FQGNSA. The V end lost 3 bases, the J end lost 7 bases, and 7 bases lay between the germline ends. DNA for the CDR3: TGTGCCAGCAGCTTGGACGGTGAGCAGTACTTC. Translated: CASSLDGEQYF.

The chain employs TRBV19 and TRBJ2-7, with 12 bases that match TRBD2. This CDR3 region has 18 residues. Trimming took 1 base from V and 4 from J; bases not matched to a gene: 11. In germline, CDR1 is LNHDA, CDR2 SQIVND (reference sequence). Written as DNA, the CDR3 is TGTGCCAGTAGTATAGGGGTTTATCGACTAGCGGGAGAATACGAGCAGTACTTC. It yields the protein CASSIGVYRLAGEYEQYF.

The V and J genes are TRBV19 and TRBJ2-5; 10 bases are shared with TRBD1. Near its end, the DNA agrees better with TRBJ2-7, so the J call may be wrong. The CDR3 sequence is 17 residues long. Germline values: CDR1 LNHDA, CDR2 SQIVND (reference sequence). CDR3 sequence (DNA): TGTGCCAGTAGGAATTTCCCCGGGACAGGGGATTCCTACGAGCAGTACTTC. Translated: CASRNFPGTGDSYEQYF.

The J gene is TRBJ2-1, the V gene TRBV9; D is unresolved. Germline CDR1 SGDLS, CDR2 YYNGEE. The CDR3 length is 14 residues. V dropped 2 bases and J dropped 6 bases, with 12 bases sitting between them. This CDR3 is CASSVDLVSNEQFF. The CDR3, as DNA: TGTGCCAGCAGCGTGGATTTGGTGAGCAATGAGCAGTTCTTC.

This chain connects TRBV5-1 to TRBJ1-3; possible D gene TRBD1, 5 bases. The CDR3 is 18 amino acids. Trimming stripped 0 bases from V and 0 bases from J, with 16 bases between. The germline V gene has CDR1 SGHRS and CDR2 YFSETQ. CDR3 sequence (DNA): TGCGCCAGCAGCTTGGGCCCCTTTGGCGGGGCCTCTGGAAACACCATATATTTT. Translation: CASSLGPFGGASGNTIYF.

The DNA for the CDR3 is TGTGCCAGCAGTTACCTGCTGGGGGGTACCGGGGAGCTGTTTTTT. Protein: CASSYLLGGTGELFF. V usage is TRBV6-6 and J usage is TRBJ2-2; the D gene is possibly TRBD2 (6 bases). This CDR3 contains 15 residues. The ends were cut back, 2 bases at V and 5 bases at J, with 12 bases in the middle. CDR1 and CDR2 from the germline V gene are MNHNY and SVGAGI (reference sequence).

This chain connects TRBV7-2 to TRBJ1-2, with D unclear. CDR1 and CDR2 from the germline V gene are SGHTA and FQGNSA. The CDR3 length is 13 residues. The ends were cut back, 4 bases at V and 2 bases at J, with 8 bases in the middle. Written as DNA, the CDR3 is TGTGCCAGCAGCTCGGGTCGGAACTATGGCTACACCTTC. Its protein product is CASSSGRNYGYTF.